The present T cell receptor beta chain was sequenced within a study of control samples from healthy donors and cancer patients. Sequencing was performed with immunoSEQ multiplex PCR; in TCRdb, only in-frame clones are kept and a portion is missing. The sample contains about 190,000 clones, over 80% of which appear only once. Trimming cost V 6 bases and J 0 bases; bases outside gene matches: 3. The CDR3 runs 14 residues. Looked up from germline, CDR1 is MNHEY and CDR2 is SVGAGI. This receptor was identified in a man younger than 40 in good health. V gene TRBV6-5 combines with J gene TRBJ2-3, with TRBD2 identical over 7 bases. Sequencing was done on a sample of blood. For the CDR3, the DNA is TGTGCCAGCAGCGGGGGGTTGAGCACAGATACGCAGTATTTT. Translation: CASSGGLSTDTQYF.